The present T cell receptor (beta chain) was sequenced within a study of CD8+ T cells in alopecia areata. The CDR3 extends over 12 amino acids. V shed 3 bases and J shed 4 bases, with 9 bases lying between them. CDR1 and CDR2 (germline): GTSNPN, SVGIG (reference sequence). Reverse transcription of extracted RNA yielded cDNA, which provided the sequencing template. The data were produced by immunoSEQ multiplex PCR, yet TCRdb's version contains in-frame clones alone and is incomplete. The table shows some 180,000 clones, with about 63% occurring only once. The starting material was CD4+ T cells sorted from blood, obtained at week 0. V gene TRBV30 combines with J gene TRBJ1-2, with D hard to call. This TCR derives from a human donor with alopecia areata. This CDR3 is CAWSEDFYGYTF. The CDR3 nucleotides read TGTGCCTGGAGCGAAGACTTCTATGGCTACACCTTC.